Only a few counts were recorded for the clone carrying this T cell receptor (beta chain). The entry originates in a study of blood T cells in healthy people across ages. Then a second PCR, running about 7 to 11 cycles, was carried out with a sample-barcoded 5' primer and a J-beta primer mix. A single record per CDR3 protein comes from TCRdb applying MiXCR to the 5' RACE reads. The profile covers approximately 1.5 million distinct CDR3 sequences, with under 55% appearing a single time and under 5% taken by the ten largest. Germline V lookup: CDR1 SNHLY, CDR2 FYNNEI. The V and J ends lost 6 bases and 8 bases respectively, with 15 bases between them. The CDR3 is made up of 13 amino acids.

The rearrangement uses TRBV2 and TRBJ2-3; perhaps TRBD2 as D (5 bases). The receptor comes from a woman between 18 and 29 years old in good health. The specimen sequenced was blood. The CDR3 protein is CASREDDYGTQYF. The CDR3 DNA reads as TGTGCCAGCAGGGAGGATGACTACGGTACGCAGTATTTT.